The present TCR beta chain was sequenced within a study of T cell responses to AZD1222 COVID-19 vaccine. Points from the study as a whole: No day 14 peak samples; only post-peak repertoires were characterized. The breadth and depth of Spike-specific TCRs increased once two AZD1222 doses had been given.

Libraries were prepared by immunoSEQ multiplex PCR; TCRdb keeps only in-frame clonotypes and omits some of them. This sample carries some 190,000 clones, approximately 91% of them seen once, and the ten largest clones take about 1.7%. Note on this clone: Its specificity is not known.

The CDR3 totals 14 residues. Germline V lookup: CDR1 SGHNT, CDR2 YYREEE (reference sequence). V was trimmed by 4 bases and J by 1 base, leaving 11 bases between them. J is TRBJ1-1 and V is TRBV5-4; D ambiguous. The sequence was obtained from an adult who received the AZD1222 COVID-19 vaccine. This material consisted of peripheral blood, taken 28 days after the second AZD1222 dose. CDR3 coding DNA: TGTGCCAGCAGCCAAGACACCAGGAACACTGAAGCTTTCTTT. Its protein is CASSQDTRNTEAFF.